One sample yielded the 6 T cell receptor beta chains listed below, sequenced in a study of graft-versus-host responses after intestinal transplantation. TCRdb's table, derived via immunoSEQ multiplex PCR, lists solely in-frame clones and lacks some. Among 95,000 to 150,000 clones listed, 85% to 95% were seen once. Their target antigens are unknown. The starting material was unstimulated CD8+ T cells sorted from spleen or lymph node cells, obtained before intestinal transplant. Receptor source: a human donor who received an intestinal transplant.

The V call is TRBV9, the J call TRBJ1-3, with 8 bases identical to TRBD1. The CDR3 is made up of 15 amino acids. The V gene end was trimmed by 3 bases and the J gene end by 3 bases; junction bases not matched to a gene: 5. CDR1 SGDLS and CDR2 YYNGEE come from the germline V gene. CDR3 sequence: CASSATDRGGNTIYF. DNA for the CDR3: TGTGCCAGCAGCGCGACAGACAGGGGTGGAAACACCATATATTTT. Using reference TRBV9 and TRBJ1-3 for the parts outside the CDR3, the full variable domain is DSGVTQTPKHLITATGQRVTLRCSPRSGDLSVYWYQQSLDQGLQFLIQYYNGEERAKGNILERFSAQQFPDLHSELNLSSLELGDSALYFCASSATDRGGNTIYFGEGSWLTVV.

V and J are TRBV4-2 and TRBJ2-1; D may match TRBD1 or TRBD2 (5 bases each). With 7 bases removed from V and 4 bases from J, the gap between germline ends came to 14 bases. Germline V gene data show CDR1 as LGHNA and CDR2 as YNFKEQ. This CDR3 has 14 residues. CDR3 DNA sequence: TGTGCCAGCAATCCAGGGTCGGGGTACAATGAGCAGTTCTTC. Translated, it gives CASNPGSGYNEQFF.

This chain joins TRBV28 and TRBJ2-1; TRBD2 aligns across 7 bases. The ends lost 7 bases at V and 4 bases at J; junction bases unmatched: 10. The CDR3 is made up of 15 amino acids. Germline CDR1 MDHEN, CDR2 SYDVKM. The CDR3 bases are TGTGCCAGCACCTACGGTCTAGCGGCATACAATGAGCAGTTCTTC. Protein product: CASTYGLAAYNEQFF. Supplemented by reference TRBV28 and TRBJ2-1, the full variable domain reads DVKVTQSSRYLVKRTGEKVFLECVQDMDHENMFWYRQDPGLGLRLIYFSYDVKMKEKGDIPEGYSVSREKKERFSLILESASTNQTSMYLCASTYGLAAYNEQFFGPGTRLTVL.

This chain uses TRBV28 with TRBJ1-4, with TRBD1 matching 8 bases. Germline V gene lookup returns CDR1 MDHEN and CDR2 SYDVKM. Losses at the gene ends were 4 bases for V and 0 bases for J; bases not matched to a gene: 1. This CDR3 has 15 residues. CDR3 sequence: CASSSDRATNEKLFF. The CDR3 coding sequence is TGTGCCAGCAGTTCGGACAGGGCAACTAATGAAAAACTGTTTTTT.

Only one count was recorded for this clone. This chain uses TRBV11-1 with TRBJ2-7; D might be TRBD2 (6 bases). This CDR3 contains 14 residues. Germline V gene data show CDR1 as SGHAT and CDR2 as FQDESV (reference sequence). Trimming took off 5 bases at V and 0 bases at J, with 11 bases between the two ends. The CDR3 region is CASSPRDSSYEQYF. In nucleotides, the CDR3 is TGTGCCAGCAGCCCCCGGGACTCCTCCTACGAGCAGTACTTC.

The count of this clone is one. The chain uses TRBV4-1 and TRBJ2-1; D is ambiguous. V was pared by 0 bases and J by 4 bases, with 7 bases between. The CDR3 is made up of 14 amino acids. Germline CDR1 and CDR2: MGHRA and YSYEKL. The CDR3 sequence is CASSQEANYNEQFF. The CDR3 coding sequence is TGCGCCAGCAGCCAAGAAGCTAATTACAATGAGCAGTTCTTC.